This TCR beta chain derives from a study of CD8 T cells in ankylosing spondylitis. Study-level points and caveats: Clones linked to disease were reported to show significant enrichment in matched ankylosing spondylitis synovial fluid. The study identified a TCR beta motif of under ten highly homologous variants that appeared characteristic of ankylosing spondylitis blood.

The table lists this clonotype with many counts. Its antigen is undetermined. Preparation of TCR beta libraries was done by quantitative 5'-RACE with molecular barcodes. TCRdb passed the 5' RACE reads through MiXCR, listing each CDR3 protein once. The data show roughly 64,000 distinct CDR3 sequences, about 6% seen once. Trimming took off 4 bases at V and 5 bases at J, with 17 bases between the two ends. The CDR3 extends over 15 amino acids. Germline V CDR1 and CDR2: MDHEN, SYDVKM. What was sequenced was synovial fluid, either unsorted or a sorted T cell fraction (not recorded which). The TCR comes from a male donor with ankylosing spondylitis. The V call is TRBV28, the J call TRBJ2-5, with TRBD2 as a possible D gene (6 bases). CDR3 in amino acids: CASSSNRDSRETQYF. The CDR3 DNA reads TGTGCCAGCAGTTCAAACCGGGACTCAAGGGAGACCCAGTACTTC.